The present entry profiles one T cell receptor beta chain with its context. Its target is unknown. With survey level as its setting, the immunoSEQ assay was v3.0. TCRdb's copy holds only in-frame clones and misses some; the assay was immunoSEQ multiplex PCR. Of 26,000 or so clones in the sample, 88% were seen once. The sample is drawn from a study of long-term antiretroviral therapy in people with HIV. General study points: All blood samples came from the years 2004 to 2017, possibly under older ART regimens.

Germline loops: CDR1 SGDLS, CDR2 YYNGEE. The CDR3 has 13 residues. V was cut by 4 bases and J by 6 bases, with 14 bases left in between. This chain joins TRBV9 and TRBJ2-7; possible D gene TRBD2, 5 bases. This sample comprised unsorted PBMCs, obtained 0.5 years after starting antiretroviral therapy. This clonotype was sampled from a woman aged 18-29 years with HIV. CDR3 loop: CASSPEEGGEQYF. CDR3 in DNA: TGTGCCAGCAGCCCCGAAGAGGGCGGCGAGCAGTACTTC.